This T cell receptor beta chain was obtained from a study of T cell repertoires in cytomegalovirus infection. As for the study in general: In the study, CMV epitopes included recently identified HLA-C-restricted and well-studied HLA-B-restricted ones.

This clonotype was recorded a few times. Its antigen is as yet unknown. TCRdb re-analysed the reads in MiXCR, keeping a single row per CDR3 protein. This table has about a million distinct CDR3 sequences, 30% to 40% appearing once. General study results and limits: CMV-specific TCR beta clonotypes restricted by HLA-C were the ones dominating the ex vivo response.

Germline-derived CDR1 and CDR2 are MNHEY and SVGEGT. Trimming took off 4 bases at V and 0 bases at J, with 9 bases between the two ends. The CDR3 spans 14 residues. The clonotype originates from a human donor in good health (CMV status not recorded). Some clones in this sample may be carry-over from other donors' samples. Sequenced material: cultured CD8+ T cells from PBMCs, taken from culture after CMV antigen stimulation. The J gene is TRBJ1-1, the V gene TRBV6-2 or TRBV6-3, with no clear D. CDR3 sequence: CASSSLELNTEAFF. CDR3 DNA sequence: TGTGCCAGCAGTTCCTTGGAGTTGAACACTGAAGCTTTCTTT.